This T cell receptor beta chain was recovered during a study of CD8+CD57+ T cells in acquired aplastic anemia. Germline V gives CDR1 MNHEY, CDR2 SVGAGI. CDR3 size: 17 residues. V was shortened by 0 bases and J by 0 bases, with 11 bases between the two germline ends. Genomic DNA templated the TCR beta VDJ and CDR3 profiling. Via MiXCR, TCRdb re-called the reads, giving one row per CDR3 protein. The sample records 200,000 to 250,000 distinct CDR3 sequences, 30% to 40% being singletons. The source of this sequence is a human donor in good health, serving as a control. The chain uses TRBV6-5 and TRBJ2-2; D is undetermined. Specimen: sorted CD4+, CD8+, or CD8+CD57+ T cells (not recorded which) from PBMCs. CDR3 region: CASSYSAPFANTGELFF. CDR3 bases: TGTGCCAGCAGTTACTCGGCGCCGTTCGCGAACACCGGGGAGCTGTTTTTT.